The next 30 T cell receptor beta chains were all read from a single sample in a study of PD-L1 blockade in urothelial cancer. Measured with immunoSEQ multiplex PCR; TCRdb has only the in-frame clones, and not every one. The sample lists approximately 51,000 clones; around 87% were seen once. Source: PBMCs, taken around atezolizumab (anti-PD-L1) treatment. These receptors came from a man aged 55 to 70 with urothelial cancer.

V usage is TRBV2 and J usage is TRBJ2-2, with TRBD1 matching 7 bases. Germline assignment: CDR1 SNHLY and CDR2 FYNNEI. Trimming at V came to 3 bases and at J to 5 bases, leaving 6 bases not matched to a gene. CDR3 size: 15 residues. CDR3 residues: CASSDRQGWTGELFF. CDR3 sequence (DNA): TGTGCCAGCAGTGACCGACAGGGCTGGACCGGGGAGCTGTTTTTT.

The rearrangement uses TRBV11-2 and TRBJ1-1; possible D gene TRBD1, 5 bases. This CDR3 has 14 amino acids. The germline V gene has CDR1 SGHAT and CDR2 FQNNGV. This CDR3 reads CAIARRGMNTEAFF. CDR3 in DNA: TGTGCGATTGCAAGGAGGGGCATGAACACTGAAGCTTTCTTT. The whole variable domain, filled in from reference TRBV11-2 and TRBJ1-1, reads EAGVAQSPRYKIIEKRQSVAFWCNPISGHATLYWYQQILGQGPKLLIQFQNNGVVDDSQLPKDRFSAERLKGVDSTLKIQPAKLEDSAVYLCAIARRGMNTEAFFGQGTRLTVV.

This rearrangement joins TRBV5-1 to TRBJ1-5; D possibly corresponds to TRBD1 (6 bases). V gave up 5 bases and J gave up 3 bases, with 12 bases separating them. Per the germline V gene, CDR1 is SGHRS and CDR2 is YFSETQ. The CDR3 covers 14 residues. The chain's CDR3 is CASSRGGTNQPQHF. The CDR3 DNA sequence: TGCGCCAGCAGTCGAGGGGGTACCAATCAGCCCCAGCATTTT.

Notes on this clone: One end of the junction varies from germline; a read error may be responsible. The rearrangement links TRBV27 to TRBJ1-2; D is possibly TRBD1 (5 bases). The CDR3 spans 14 residues. Germline CDR1 and CDR2: MNHEY and SMNVEV (reference sequence). The CDR3 sequence: CASSLKGANYGHTF. The CDR3 bases are TGTGCCAGCAGTTTAAAAGGGGCTAACTATGGCCACACCTTC.

This clone has a single count. The V call is TRBV14, the J call TRBJ2-2; no clear D gene. Germline V gene sequence: CDR1 SGHDN, CDR2 FVKESK. Trimming stripped 4 bases from V and 6 bases from J, with 15 bases between. The CDR3 has 15 residues. The CDR3 DNA sequence: TGTGCCAGCAGCCCCCGACTCGGGTTCGCCGGGGAGCTGTTTTTT. Its protein is CASSPRLGFAGELFF.

This chain connects TRBV7-6 to TRBJ2-2, with D possibly TRBD2 on 6 matching bases. The CDR3 spans 14 residues. Germline CDR1 and CDR2: SGHVS and FNYEAQ. Trimming stripped 1 base from V and 9 bases from J, with 12 bases between. CDR3 region: CASSLGGNSRELFF. The CDR3 DNA follows: TGTGCCAGCAGCTTAGGCGGGAATAGTAGGGAGCTGTTTTTT.

The rearrangement uses TRBV19 and TRBJ2-3, with TRBD2 identical over 8 bases. Germline trimming cut 4 bases from V and 11 bases from J; bases unmatched to any gene: 5. Germline V CDR1 and CDR2: LNHDA, SQIVND (reference sequence). CDR3 length: 12 amino acids. CDR3 amino acids: CASSTSGREQYF. The CDR3 DNA follows: TGTGCCAGTAGTACCAGCGGGAGAGAGCAGTATTTT.

This clone turned up a few times. V is TRBV9 and J is TRBJ1-6, with TRBD1 as a possible D gene (5 bases). The germline CDR1 and CDR2 sequences are SGDLS and YYNGEE. The CDR3 covers 15 residues. V shed 0 bases and J shed 7 bases, with 11 bases lying between them. The chain's CDR3 is CASSVAQERNSPLHF. For the CDR3, the DNA is TGTGCCAGCAGCGTAGCACAGGAGAGAAATTCACCCCTCCACTTT.

This chain connects TRBV10-3 to TRBJ1-5; 8 nucleotides match TRBD1. This CDR3 region has 14 residues. Per the germline V gene, CDR1 is ENHRY and CDR2 is SYGVKD. J lost 5 bases, V lost 6 bases, and 6 bases had no gene match. The CDR3 coding sequence is TGTGCCATCAGCGGGACAGGAGGCCATCAGCCCCAGCATTTT. Translated: CAISGTGGHQPQHF.

The table lists this clone with a few counts. CDR3 residues: CASRRTAKEAFF. Here the CDR3 DNA reads TGTGCCAGCAGGAGGACAGCCAAGGAAGCTTTCTTT. The V call is TRBV6-5, the J call TRBJ1-1, with a tentative D call TRBD1 (6 bases). The CDR3 loop spans 12 amino acids. Germline loops: CDR1 MNHEY, CDR2 SVGAGI. Trimming stripped 6 bases from V and 8 bases from J, with 13 bases between.

The gene calls are TRBV5-1 and TRBJ2-2; 7 bases map to TRBD2. From germline, CDR1 is SGHRS and CDR2 YFSETQ. V lost 4 bases and J lost 6; bases outside the gene matches: 9. The CDR3 is made up of 15 amino acids. The CDR3 sequence is CASSLPTGGPGELFF. DNA of the CDR3: TGCGCCAGCAGCCTCCCGACGGGAGGCCCCGGGGAGCTGTTTTTT. Looking up the rest from reference TRBV5-1 and TRBJ2-2 gives the full variable domain: KAGVTQTPRYLIKTRGQQVTLSCSPISGHRSVSWYQQTPGQGLQFLFEYFSETQRNKGNFPGRFSGRQFSNSRSEMNVSTLELGDSALYLCASSLPTGGPGELFFGEGSRLTVL.

This clone has only one observation. The CDR3 DNA reads as TGTGCCAGCAGCCCCCTCGGGGGTAGGACTAATGAAAAACTGTTTTTT. Translating gives CASSPLGGRTNEKLFF. The chain joins TRBV11-3 to TRBJ1-4, with D possibly being TRBD1 (5 bases). With 5 bases removed from V and 2 bases from J, the gap between germline ends came to 15 bases. The length of the CDR3 is 16 residues. CDR1 is SGHNT and CDR2 is YENEEA in the germline V gene.

V usage is TRBV19 and J usage is TRBJ2-7; 14 bases align to TRBD2. J lost 4 bases, V lost 5 bases, and 1 base had no gene match. From germline, CDR1 is LNHDA and CDR2 SQIVND (reference sequence). The CDR3 covers 14 residues. The CDR3 loop reads CASSRLAGGYEQYF. CDR3 sequence (DNA): TGTGCCAGTAGTCGACTAGCGGGAGGGTACGAGCAGTACTTC.

The gene calls are TRBV28 and TRBJ1-2; TRBD1 is a possible D gene (5 bases). Trimming removed 4 bases from V and 4 bases from J, with 13 bases in between. The CDR3 has 14 residues. Germline V gene lookup returns CDR1 MDHEN and CDR2 SYDVKM. The CDR3 DNA reads as TGTGCCAGCAGTTCCCCCGGGGGGACCTATGGCTACACCTTC. This translates into CASSSPGGTYGYTF.

The J gene is TRBJ1-1, the V gene TRBV18, with D perhaps matching TRBD1 (5 bases). Germline loops: CDR1 KGHSH, CDR2 LQKENI. This CDR3 is built from 16 residues. V lost 2 bases to trimming and J lost 3 bases, with 16 bases between them. CDR3 DNA: TGTGCCAGCTCACCAGGCCTGCAGGGCAGGGACACTGAAGCTTTCTTT. Translated: CASSPGLQGRDTEAFF.

This clone came up a few times. The rearrangement joins TRBV2 to TRBJ2-7; 9 positions agree with TRBD1. The germline gives CDR1 SNHLY, CDR2 FYNNEI. The CDR3 is 14 amino acids. After removal of 4 bases from V and 0 bases from J, the junction contained 1 base not matched to a gene. The CDR3 sequence: CASSVDRGSYEQYF. Written as DNA, the CDR3 is TGTGCCAGCAGTGTGGACAGGGGCTCCTACGAGCAGTACTTC.

The chain links TRBV9 to TRBJ2-4, with 9 bases aligning to TRBD1. CDR3 size: 16 residues. Trimming removed 4 bases from V and 8 bases from J; junction bases left unmatched: 13. Germline V gene data show CDR1 as SGDLS and CDR2 as YYNGEE. The CDR3 reads CASSPRTGDYGYIQYF. CDR3 bases: TGTGCCAGCAGCCCGCGGACAGGGGACTATGGATACATTCAGTACTTC. Drawing the rest from reference TRBV9 and TRBJ2-4, the complete variable domain is DSGVTQTPKHLITATGQRVTLRCSPRSGDLSVYWYQQSLDQGLQFLIQYYNGEERAKGNILERFSAQQFPDLHSELNLSSLELGDSALYFCASSPRTGDYGYIQYFGAGTRLSVL.

The chain recombines TRBV29-1 with TRBJ2-1; 12 positions agree with TRBD2. Trimming cost V 6 bases and J 2 bases; bases outside gene matches: 5. This CDR3 spans 15 amino acids. Germline V gene data show CDR1 as SQVTM and CDR2 as ANQGSEA. CDR3 sequence reads: CSVGRTSGTYNEQFF. The CDR3 DNA reads as TGCAGCGTGGGGAGGACTAGCGGGACCTACAATGAGCAGTTCTTC.

The CDR3 sequence is CASSWDRSSIYF. CDR3 nucleotides: TGTGCCAGTAGTTGGGACAGGTCTTCCATATATTTT. The rearrangement uses TRBV19 and TRBJ1-3; 8 bases are a match to TRBD1. This CDR3 comprises 12 residues. The ends lost 5 bases at V and 11 bases at J; junction bases unmatched: 5. Germline-derived CDR1 and CDR2 are LNHDA and SQIVND (reference sequence). The complete variable domain, with remaining parts taken from reference TRBV19 and TRBJ1-3, reads DGGITQSPKYLFRKEGQNVTLSCEQNLNHDAMYWYRQDPGQGLRLIYYSQIVNDFQKGDIAEGYSVSREKKESFPLTVTSAQKNPTAFYLCASSWDRSSIYFGEGSWLTVV.

The gene calls are TRBV10-1 and TRBJ1-4, with 7 nucleotides matching TRBD1. V lost 10 bases and J lost 3; bases outside the gene matches: 5. Germline CDR1 reads WNHNN; CDR2 reads SYGVQD (reference sequence). CDR3 length equals 13 residues. The CDR3 bases are TGCGCCAACCCAGGGGGTTCTAATGAAAAACTGTTTTTT. Translating gives CANPGGSNEKLFF.

The V and J genes are TRBV6-1 and TRBJ2-7, with D possibly being TRBD1 (6 bases). V lost 7 bases and J lost 5, with 15 bases in between. The CDR3 runs 13 residues. Germline CDR1 reads MNHNS; CDR2 reads SASEGT. The CDR3 coding sequence is TGTGCCAGCAAGACAGGCGAATATGACGAGCAGTACTTC. Amino acids: CASKTGEYDEQYF.

The rearrangement uses TRBV7-2 and TRBJ2-4, with 7 bases identical to TRBD2. J gave up 9 bases and V 2 bases, and 7 bases lay outside the gene matches. This CDR3 contains 14 residues. Per germline, CDR1 SGHTA and CDR2 FQGNSA. The DNA for the CDR3 is TGTGCCAGCAGCTTAATGCGGGAGTCTGGCATTCAGTACTTC. Translated: CASSLMRESGIQYF.

The chain couples TRBV9 to TRBJ2-7; 7 bases line up with TRBD1. Trimming cost V 4 bases and J 2 bases; bases outside gene matches: 12. This CDR3 has 16 amino acids. Germline V gives CDR1 SGDLS, CDR2 YYNGEE. The CDR3 DNA reads TGTGCCAGCAGCCCGAGGGGTGACAGGGCTACCTACGAGCAGTACTTC. Encoded protein: CASSPRGDRATYEQYF. Using reference TRBV9 and TRBJ2-7 for the parts outside the CDR3, the full variable domain is DSGVTQTPKHLITATGQRVTLRCSPRSGDLSVYWYQQSLDQGLQFLIQYYNGEERAKGNILERFSAQQFPDLHSELNLSSLELGDSALYFCASSPRGDRATYEQYFGPGTRLTVT.

To note about this clone: At one of its ends the junction is not consistent with the germline gene, which may arise from a read error. The chain is built from TRBV7-7 and TRBJ2-1; 11 bases align to TRBD1. The CDR3 extends over 15 amino acids. The germline V gene encodes CDR1 SSHAT and CDR2 FNYEAQ (reference sequence). CDR3 nucleotide sequence: TGTGCTAGCAGCGCCGGACAGGGGGCCGGCAATGAGCAGTTCTTC. It translates to CASSAGQGAGNEQFF.

The V gene is TRBV30, the J gene TRBJ1-2; 8 bases fit TRBD1. The V gene end was trimmed by 2 bases and the J gene end by 7 bases; junction bases not matched to a gene: 6. This CDR3 is 13 amino acids long. Germline-derived CDR1 and CDR2 are GTSNPN and SVGIG (reference sequence). CDR3 in DNA: TGTGCCTGGAGTCCACAGGGGGTAGGTGGCTACACCTTC. Its translation: CAWSPQGVGGYTF.

This clone was detected once. The CDR3 here is CASSVEDYQETQYF. The CDR3 DNA sequence: TGTGCCAGCAGCGTGGAGGATTACCAAGAGACCCAGTACTTC. This chain joins TRBV9 and TRBJ2-5, with D possibly TRBD2 on 5 matching bases. The CDR3 has 14 amino acids. V lost 2 bases to trimming and J lost 0 bases, with 8 bases between them. The V gene's germline CDR1 is SGDLS and CDR2 YYNGEE.

The chain is built from TRBV7-3 and TRBJ2-7; TRBD1 matches at 8 bases. Germline V gene lookup returns CDR1 SGHTA and CDR2 FQGTGA. V lost 5 bases, J lost 3 bases, and 3 bases stayed unmatched. CDR3 size: 13 residues. The CDR3 DNA reads as TGTGCCAGCAGCCCCGGACAGGGCTACGAGCAGTACTTC. It specifies CASSPGQGYEQYF.

The chain couples TRBV6-5 to TRBJ1-5; a weak D match, TRBD1 (5 bases). This CDR3 region has 15 residues. Trimming left V 6 bases short and J 6 bases short, with 18 bases between. Looked up from germline, CDR1 is MNHEY and CDR2 is SVGAGI. The CDR3 loop reads CASSPRVLRGQPQHF. The CDR3 bases are TGTGCCAGCAGCCCCCGGGTCCTAAGGGGTCAGCCCCAGCATTTT.

The genes are TRBV30 and TRBJ2-5; tentative D call: TRBD2 (6 bases). CDR3 size: 11 residues. Germline CDR1 reads GTSNPN; CDR2 reads SVGIG (reference sequence). V was trimmed by 4 bases and J by 5 bases, leaving 8 bases between them. Written as DNA, the CDR3 is TGTGCCTGGACAGGAGGGGAGACCCAGTACTTC. It translates to CAWTGGETQYF.

The rearrangement joins TRBV7-3 to TRBJ1-6, with 9 bases identical to TRBD1. The CDR3 is 14 residues long. CDR1 is SGHTA and CDR2 is FQGTGA in the germline V gene. V dropped 4 bases and J dropped 9; count of bases not matched to a gene: 4. The CDR3 loop reads CASSWDRDGSPLHF. The DNA for the CDR3 is TGTGCCAGCAGCTGGGACAGGGATGGTTCACCCCTCCACTTT.